These 30 T cell receptor beta chains were all obtained from the same sample, sequenced in a study of T cells in Graves' hyperthyroidism and ophthalmopathy. RNA transcripts provided the source from which TCR beta CDR3 regions were amplified. The study used the HTBI primer set for a first-round RT-PCR of the TCR CDR3. Via MiXCR, TCRdb re-called the multiplex PCR reads, giving one row per CDR3 protein. The sample consists of approximately 740,000 distinct CDR3 sequences, about 15% of them appearing once. The sequencing sample was made of blood. The source of these receptors is a woman younger than 30 with Graves' hyperthyroidism.

This clonotype was counted at least ten times. J is TRBJ2-7 and V is TRBV6-1; D gene uncertain. The V gene's germline CDR1 is MNHNS and CDR2 SASEGT. The CDR3 spans 13 residues. Trimming removed 7 bases from V and 2 bases from J, with 12 bases in between. CDR3: CASTSTPAYEQYF. The CDR3 DNA sequence: TGTGCCAGCACCTCAACCCCCGCCTACGAGCAGTACTTC.

V usage is TRBV6-4 and J usage is TRBJ1-6; maybe TRBD1 (5 bases). Per germline, CDR1 MRHNA and CDR2 SNTAGT. V was pared by 8 bases and J by 9 bases, with 14 bases between. CDR3 length equals 13 residues. The CDR3: CASRQGLGSPLHF. The CDR3 DNA follows: TGTGCCAGCCGTCAGGGTTTGGGTTCACCCCTCCACTTT.

About this clonotype: One base away lies a much larger clone, so this may be a sequencing read error. The chain combines TRBV2 with TRBJ2-3, with a weak D call TRBD1 (5 bases). The J call may not be correct, given that the DNA end is closer to TRBJ1-5. This CDR3 is 15 amino acids long. CDR1 is SNHLY and CDR2 is FYNNEI in the germline V gene. CDR3 nucleotide sequence: TGTGCCAGCACTCCGGGACTAGCGGGAGGAGATACGCAGCATTTT. Its translation: CASTPGLAGGDTQHF.

This clonotype showed up just once. The chain joins TRBV28 to TRBJ1-5, with 8 bases aligning to TRBD1. V lost 6 bases and J lost 0; bases outside the gene matches: 16. The CDR3 spans 19 residues. The germline gives CDR1 MDHEN, CDR2 SYDVKM. CDR3 DNA sequence: TGTGCCAGCAGAATAGCGGACAGGGCCGGGCCTTATAGCAATCAGCCCCAGCATTTT. Translating it yields CASRIADRAGPYSNQPQHF.

With regard to this clonotype: A much more abundant neighbour one base away suggests this may be a read error. V usage is TRBV7-2 and J usage is TRBJ1-4, with TRBD1 identical over 7 bases. With 1 base clipped from V and 6 bases from J, the junction kept 8 bases outside the gene matches. This CDR3 comprises 16 residues. Germline V gene sequence: CDR1 SGHTA, CDR2 FQGNSA. CDR3 nucleotides: TGTGCCAGCAGCTTAGAGGGAGGCAGGGGGGATGAAAAACTGTTTTTT. This encodes CASSLEGGRGDEKLFF.

The chain links TRBV29-1 to TRBJ2-7; TRBD2 is a possible D gene (7 bases). Trimming left V 6 bases short and J 5 bases short, with 20 bases between. Germline V lookup: CDR1 SQVTM, CDR2 ANQGSEA. This CDR3 comprises 14 residues. CDR3 DNA sequence: TGCAGCGTCACCCCTTTGGGGAGGGGGAACGAGCAGTACTTC. Protein sequence: CSVTPLGRGNEQYF.

This clonotype was counted many times. The V call is TRBV20-1, the J call TRBJ1-1, with 9 bases matching TRBD1. V shed 5 bases and J 4 bases; nucleotides not matched to a gene: 2. The V gene's germline CDR1 is DFQATT and CDR2 SNEGSKA (reference sequence). This CDR3 region has 12 residues. CDR3 region: CSAGTGSTEAFF. CDR3 DNA: TGCAGTGCTGGGACAGGGAGCACTGAAGCTTTCTTT.

Notes on this clonotype: Sequence at one end of the junction differs from germline and may be a read error. V gene TRBV20-1 combines with J gene TRBJ1-5, with D possibly being TRBD1 (5 bases). Per the germline V gene, CDR1 is DFQATT and CDR2 is SNEGSKA (reference sequence). This CDR3 has 13 residues. As DNA, the CDR3 is TGCAGCGCTAAGGGGACGGCTAATCAGCCCCAGCATTTT. This codes for CSAKGTANQPQHF.

On this clonotype itself: A clone one base away is much larger, so this may be a read error. This CDR3 is missing its conserved last phenylalanine or tryptophan, likely due to a read error. The chain combines TRBV30 with TRBJ2-3; 7 nucleotides line up with TRBD2. The trim removed 2 bases at V and 4 bases at J, leaving 15 bases unmatched. The CDR3 length is 17 residues. CDR1 and CDR2 from the germline V gene are GTSNPN and SVGIG (reference sequence). This CDR3 is CAWSNFAGALSADTQYV. The CDR3 bases are TGTGCCTGGAGTAATTTCGCGGGAGCCCTTAGCGCAGATACGCAGTATGTT.

The sample holds a few counts of this clonotype. The J gene is TRBJ1-6, the V gene TRBV11-2, with D unclear. Trimming cost V 5 bases and J 0 bases, with 17 bases left between them. Germline V gene data show CDR1 as SGHAT and CDR2 as FQNNGV. The CDR3 loop spans 18 amino acids. CDR3 sequence (DNA): TGTGCCAGCAGCCCTTTCCCGTTGAGCGGCTCCTATAATTCACCCCTCCACTTT. This gives the protein CASSPFPLSGSYNSPLHF.

A few counts support this clonotype. The junction and the germline gene differ at one end; a read error may be behind it. The gene calls are TRBV6-1 and TRBJ2-1; the match to TRBD2 covers 11 bases. Germline values: CDR1 MNHNS, CDR2 SASEGT. This CDR3 contains 14 residues. The CDR3 bases are TGTGCCAGCAGCCTAGCGGGAGGATACAGTGAGCAGTTCTTC. It codes for CASSLAGGYSEQFF.

This clonotype has ten or more counts. V gene TRBV7-8 combines with J gene TRBJ2-7, with TRBD2 as a possible D gene (5 bases). The CDR3 runs to 14 residues. Germline V CDR1 and CDR2: SGHVS, FQNEAQ. The V gene lost 5 bases and the J gene lost 3 bases, with 14 bases spanning the gap. CDR3 DNA: TGTGCCAGCAGCGTACAACTAGGGTACTACGAGCAGTACTTC. Its translation: CASSVQLGYYEQYF. The whole variable domain, remainder taken from reference TRBV7-8 and TRBJ2-7, is GAGVSQSPRYKVAKRGQDVALRCDPISGHVSLFWYQQALGQGPEFLTYFQNEAQLDKSGLPSDRFFAERPEGSVSTLKIQRTQQEDSAVYLCASSVQLGYYEQYFGPGTRLTVT.

This chain joins TRBV2 and TRBJ2-1; 8 bases match TRBD2. CDR1 SNHLY and CDR2 FYNNEI come from the germline V gene. J gave up 2 bases and V 8 bases, and 26 bases lay outside the gene matches. The CDR3 contains 21 residues. The CDR3 here is CASQEGGRLVAGGSPYNEQFF. CDR3 coding DNA: TGTGCCAGCCAGGAGGGGGGGCGCCTTGTCGCGGGAGGCAGTCCCTACAATGAGCAGTTCTTC.

This clonotype has only a few counts. The rearrangement uses TRBV18 and TRBJ2-5, with D unresolved. Per the germline V gene, CDR1 is KGHSH and CDR2 is LQKENI. V was cut by 3 bases and J by 0 bases, with 14 bases left in between. The CDR3 sequence is 16 residues long. The DNA of the CDR3 is TGTGCCAGCTCACCGGCGTTGACGGAGTACCAAGAGACCCAGTACTTC. It encodes CASSPALTEYQETQYF.

Note on this clonotype: A much larger clone differs from this one at a single base, so this may be a read error. This chain joins TRBV6-2 or TRBV6-3 and TRBJ2-7, with 7 positions matching TRBD2. V dropped 2 bases and J dropped 3; count of bases not matched to a gene: 7. Germline loops: CDR1 MNHEY, CDR2 SVGEGT. The CDR3 is 15 amino acids. This chain's CDR3 is CASSYGGGVLYEQYF. The DNA of the CDR3 is TGTGCCAGCAGTTACGGGGGAGGGGTGCTCTACGAGCAGTACTTC.

This clonotype was observed a few times. CDR3: CASSSREQQFF. DNA of the CDR3: TGTGCCAGCAGTTCCCGGGAACAGCAGTTCTTC. J is TRBJ2-1 and V is TRBV12-3 or TRBV12-4, with D tentatively TRBD2 (5 bases). Trimming cost V 4 bases and J 11 bases, with 9 bases left between them. The CDR3 length is 11 residues.

This clonotype was seen a few times. V is TRBV20-1 and J is TRBJ1-2; possibly TRBD1 for D (6 bases). CDR1 and CDR2 from the germline V gene are DFQATT and SNEGSKA (reference sequence). Trimming took off 1 base at V and 7 bases at J, with 19 bases between the two ends. This CDR3 has 15 amino acids. The CDR3: CSARGPEQGVSGYTF. Written as DNA, the CDR3 is TGCAGTGCTAGAGGTCCAGAACAGGGCGTCTCTGGCTACACCTTC.

The chain combines TRBV7-9 with TRBJ1-5; possibly TRBD1 for D (6 bases). This CDR3 is 18 amino acids long. With 3 bases removed from V and 1 base from J, the gap between germline ends came to 19 bases. Germline CDR1 reads SEHNR; CDR2 reads FQNEAQ (reference sequence). The CDR3 loop is CASSFWGRGAGSNQPQHF. The CDR3 nucleotides read TGTGCCAGCAGCTTTTGGGGGCGGGGGGCAGGCAGCAATCAGCCCCAGCATTTT.

This clonotype was observed a handful of times. A read error may produce the germline difference seen at one junction end. This chain connects TRBV18 to TRBJ2-7, with D tentatively TRBD1 or TRBD2 (5 bases each). CDR3 size: 16 residues. Per germline, CDR1 KGHSH and CDR2 LQKENI. This CDR3 is CASSPRVLGTDYEQYF. The CDR3 bases are TGTGCCAGTTCACCCCGGGTCTTGGGGACCGACTACGAGCAGTACTTC. Full variable domain (rest looked up from reference TRBV18 and TRBJ2-7): NAGVMQNPRHLVRRRGQEARLRCSPMKGHSHVYWYRQLPEEGLKFMVYLQKENIIDESGMPKERFSAEFPKEGPSILRIQQVVRGDSAAYFCASSPRVLGTDYEQYFGPGTRLTVT.

This clonotype was recorded at least ten times. V is TRBV24-1 and J is TRBJ1-5; D gene unclear. The V and J ends lost 3 bases and 0 bases respectively, with 5 bases between them. Germline CDR1 and CDR2: KGHDR and SFDVKD. This CDR3 comprises 14 residues. The CDR3 DNA sequence: TGTGCCACCAGTGATAGATATAGCAATCAGCCCCAGCATTTT. It yields the protein CATSDRYSNQPQHF.

This clonotype was seen at least ten times. This chain uses TRBV11-2 with TRBJ1-1, with no clear D. V was shortened by 3 bases and J by 6 bases, with 26 bases between the two germline ends. Germline V gene lookup returns CDR1 SGHAT and CDR2 FQNNGV. This CDR3 is built from 18 residues. CDR3 nucleotides: TGTGCCAGCAGCTTGGGATACCTTACTAGGACGCCGACGCCTGAAGCTTTCTTT. Its translation: CASSLGYLTRTPTPEAFF. The full variable domain, rest sourced from reference TRBV11-2 and TRBJ1-1, is EAGVAQSPRYKIIEKRQSVAFWCNPISGHATLYWYQQILGQGPKLLIQFQNNGVVDDSQLPKDRFSAERLKGVDSTLKIQPAKLEDSAVYLCASSLGYLTRTPTPEAFFGQGTRLTVV.

This clonotype has at least ten counts. The gene calls are TRBV30 and TRBJ2-7, with TRBD1 matching over 7 bases. V dropped 0 bases and J dropped 1; count of bases not matched to a gene: 12. CDR1 is GTSNPN, CDR2 SVGIG, per germline (reference sequence). This CDR3 region has 17 residues. CDR3 DNA sequence: TGTGCCTGGAGTGTTCGCCGATCCGGGACAGATTCCTACGAGCAGTACTTC. Translation gives CAWSVRRSGTDSYEQYF.

The rearrangement links TRBV18 to TRBJ2-2, with a possible D match to TRBD2 (5 bases). V was pared by 4 bases and J by 3 bases, with 18 bases between. The CDR3 consists of 17 residues. Germline-derived CDR1 and CDR2 are KGHSH and LQKENI. The CDR3 sequence: CASSLQVTGMDTGELFF. CDR3 bases: TGTGCCAGCTCACTGCAAGTTACGGGAATGGACACCGGGGAGCTGTTTTTT.

J is TRBJ2-7 and V is TRBV4-3, with a weak D call TRBD1 (5 bases). In germline, CDR1 is LGHNA, CDR2 YSLEER. The V and J ends lost 1 base and 1 base respectively, with 8 bases between them. The CDR3 length is 14 residues. Here the CDR3 DNA reads TGCGCCAGCAGCCAAGTGACAGCATCCTACGAGCAGTACTTC. Translating gives CASSQVTASYEQYF.

This chain links TRBV28 with TRBJ1-1; 8 nucleotides match TRBD1. V gave up 3 bases and J gave up 12 bases; unmatched junction bases: 9. Germline CDR1 MDHEN, CDR2 SYDVKM. This CDR3 has 13 residues. The CDR3 nucleotides are TGTGCCAGCAGTTTGAGGACAGGGTTCGCAACTTTCTTT. Its protein is CASSLRTGFATFF. The full variable domain, rest sourced from reference TRBV28 and TRBJ1-1, is DVKVTQSSRYLVKRTGEKVFLECVQDMDHENMFWYRQDPGLGLRLIYFSYDVKMKEKGDIPEGYSVSREKKERFSLILESASTNQTSMYLCASSLRTGFATFFGQGTRLTVV.

The chain joins TRBV29-1 to TRBJ1-2, with D hard to call. This CDR3 region has 14 residues. The V end lost 4 bases, the J end lost 4 bases, and 16 bases lay between the germline ends. Germline loops: CDR1 SQVTM, CDR2 ANQGSEA. The CDR3, as DNA: TGCAGCGTTGGGCCTAACTCTCCGACCTATGGCTACACCTTC. This codes for CSVGPNSPTYGYTF. Full variable domain (missing parts from reference TRBV29-1 and TRBJ1-2): SAVISQKPSRDICQRGTSLTIQCQVDSQVTMMFWYRQQPGQSLTLIATANQGSEATYESGFVIDKFPISRPNLTFSTLTVSNMSPEDSSIYLCSVGPNSPTYGYTFGSGTRLTVV.

This clonotype appeared many times. This chain links TRBV28 with TRBJ1-1, with D perhaps TRBD1 (6 bases). Per germline, CDR1 MDHEN and CDR2 SYDVKM. V lost 4 bases and J 1 base, leaving 10 bases between the germline ends. The CDR3 covers 14 residues. The CDR3 region is CASSWTAANTEAFF. The CDR3 coding sequence is TGTGCCAGCAGTTGGACAGCGGCGAACACTGAAGCTTTCTTT.

This clonotype has a count of ten or more. V and J are TRBV6-1 and TRBJ2-5, with 10 bases matching TRBD2. The V segment lost 10 bases and the J segment 5 bases; nucleotides outside the gene matches: 4. Per the germline V gene, CDR1 is MNHNS and CDR2 is SASEGT. The CDR3 sequence is 12 residues long. In DNA, the CDR3 is TGTGCCATTAGCGGGGGGCTCGAGACCCAGTACTTC. Translating it yields CAISGGLETQYF.

Worth noting for this clonotype: This may arise from a read error, as a much more abundant clone is one base away. The V gene is TRBV20-1, the J gene TRBJ2-2; tentative D call: TRBD1 (5 bases). Looked up from germline, CDR1 is DFQATT and CDR2 is SNEGSKA (reference sequence). The V end lost 1 base, the J end lost 3 bases, and 9 bases lay between the germline ends. The CDR3 contains 14 residues. In DNA, the CDR3 is TGCAGTGCTAGAGTGGGGCGGTACACCGGGGAGCTGTTTTTT. It encodes CSARVGRYTGELFF.

This clonotype occurred a few times. One end of the junction does not line up with germline, which may come from a read error. The chain couples TRBV9 to TRBJ2-1; 8 bases are shared with TRBD1. The CDR3 length is 15 residues. In germline, CDR1 is SGDLS, CDR2 YYNGEE. The CDR3 protein is CASSAQGAIYYEQFF. For the CDR3, the DNA is TGTGCCAGCAGTGCCCAGGGGGCGATCTACTATGAGCAGTTCTTC.